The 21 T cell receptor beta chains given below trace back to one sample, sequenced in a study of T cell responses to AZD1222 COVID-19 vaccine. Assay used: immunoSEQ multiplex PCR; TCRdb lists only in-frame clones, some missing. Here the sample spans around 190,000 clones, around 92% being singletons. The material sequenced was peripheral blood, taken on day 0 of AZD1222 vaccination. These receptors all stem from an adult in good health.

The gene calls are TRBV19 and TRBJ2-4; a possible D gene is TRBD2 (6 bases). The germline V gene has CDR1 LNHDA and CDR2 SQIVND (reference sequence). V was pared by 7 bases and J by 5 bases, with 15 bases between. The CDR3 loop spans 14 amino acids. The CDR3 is CASIDPGTQNIQYF. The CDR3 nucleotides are TGTGCCAGTATCGATCCCGGGACTCAAAACATTCAGTACTTC.

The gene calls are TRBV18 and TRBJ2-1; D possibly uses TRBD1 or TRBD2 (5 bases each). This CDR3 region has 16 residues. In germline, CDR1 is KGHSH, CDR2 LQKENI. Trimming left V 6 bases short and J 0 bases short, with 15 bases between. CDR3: CASSRGAPSSYNEQFF. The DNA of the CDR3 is TGTGCCAGCTCTCGAGGGGCCCCGAGCTCCTACAATGAGCAGTTCTTC.

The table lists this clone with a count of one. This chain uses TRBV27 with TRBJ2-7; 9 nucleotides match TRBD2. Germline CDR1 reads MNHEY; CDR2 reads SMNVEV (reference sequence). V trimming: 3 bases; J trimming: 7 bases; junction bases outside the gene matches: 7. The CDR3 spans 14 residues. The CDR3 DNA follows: TGTGCCAGCAGTTTTAGAGCGGGGGGACGGGAGCAGTACTTC. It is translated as CASSFRAGGREQYF.

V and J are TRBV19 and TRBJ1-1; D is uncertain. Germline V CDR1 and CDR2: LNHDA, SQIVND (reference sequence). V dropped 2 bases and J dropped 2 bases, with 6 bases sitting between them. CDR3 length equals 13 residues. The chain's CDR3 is CASSIFPNTEAFF. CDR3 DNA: TGTGCCAGTAGTATATTTCCTAACACTGAAGCTTTCTTT.

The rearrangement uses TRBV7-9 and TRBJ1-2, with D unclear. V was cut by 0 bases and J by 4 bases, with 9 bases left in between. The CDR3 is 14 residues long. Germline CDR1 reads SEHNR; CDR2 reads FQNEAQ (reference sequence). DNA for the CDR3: TGTGCCAGCAGCTTAGCGCAATTGACCTATGGCTACACCTTC. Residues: CASSLAQLTYGYTF.

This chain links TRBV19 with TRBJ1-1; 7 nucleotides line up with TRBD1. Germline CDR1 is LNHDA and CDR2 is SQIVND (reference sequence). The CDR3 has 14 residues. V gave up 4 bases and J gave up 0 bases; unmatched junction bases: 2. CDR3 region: CASSRGQMNTEAFF. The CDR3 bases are TGTGCCAGTAGTAGGGGACAGATGAACACTGAAGCTTTCTTT.

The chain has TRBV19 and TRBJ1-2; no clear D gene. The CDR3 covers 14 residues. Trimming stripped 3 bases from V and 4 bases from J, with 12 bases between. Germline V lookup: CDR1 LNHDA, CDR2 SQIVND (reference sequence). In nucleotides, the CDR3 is TGTGCCAGTAGTATCGCGGGAAGTAGCTATGGCTACACCTTC. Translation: CASSIAGSSYGYTF. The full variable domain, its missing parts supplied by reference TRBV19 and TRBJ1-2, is DGGITQSPKYLFRKEGQNVTLSCEQNLNHDAMYWYRQDPGQGLRLIYYSQIVNDFQKGDIAEGYSVSREKKESFPLTVTSAQKNPTAFYLCASSIAGSSYGYTFGSGTRLTVV.

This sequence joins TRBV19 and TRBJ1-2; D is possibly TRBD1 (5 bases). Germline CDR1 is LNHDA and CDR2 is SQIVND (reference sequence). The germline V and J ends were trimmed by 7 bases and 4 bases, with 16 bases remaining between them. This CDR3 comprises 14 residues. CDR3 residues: CASNPRGSGYGYTF. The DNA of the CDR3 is TGTGCCAGTAACCCAAGGGGAAGCGGCTATGGCTACACCTTC. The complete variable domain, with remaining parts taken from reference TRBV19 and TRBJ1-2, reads DGGITQSPKYLFRKEGQNVTLSCEQNLNHDAMYWYRQDPGQGLRLIYYSQIVNDFQKGDIAEGYSVSREKKESFPLTVTSAQKNPTAFYLCASNPRGSGYGYTFGSGTRLTVV.

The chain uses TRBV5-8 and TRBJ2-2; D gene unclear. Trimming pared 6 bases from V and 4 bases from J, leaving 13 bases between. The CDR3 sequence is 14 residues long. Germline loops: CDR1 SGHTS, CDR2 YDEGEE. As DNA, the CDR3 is TGTGCCAGCATCCTGGGTCAACTCACCGGGGAGCTGTTTTTT. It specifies CASILGQLTGELFF.

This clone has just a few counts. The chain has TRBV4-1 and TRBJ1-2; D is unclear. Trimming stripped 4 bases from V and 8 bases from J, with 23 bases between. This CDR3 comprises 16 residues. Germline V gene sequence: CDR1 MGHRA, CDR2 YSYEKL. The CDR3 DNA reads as TGCGCCAGCAGCCCCCAGGAGGGAAACACACGATTAGGCTACACCTTC. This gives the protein CASSPQEGNTRLGYTF.

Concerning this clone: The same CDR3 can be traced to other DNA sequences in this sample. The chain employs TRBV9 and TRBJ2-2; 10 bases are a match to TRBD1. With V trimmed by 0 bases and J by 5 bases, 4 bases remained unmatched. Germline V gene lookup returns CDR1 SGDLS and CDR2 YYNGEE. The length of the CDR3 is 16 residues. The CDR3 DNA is TGTGCCAGCAGCGTAGTTGGGACAGGGGTAACCGGGGAGCTGTTTTTT. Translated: CASSVVGTGVTGELFF.

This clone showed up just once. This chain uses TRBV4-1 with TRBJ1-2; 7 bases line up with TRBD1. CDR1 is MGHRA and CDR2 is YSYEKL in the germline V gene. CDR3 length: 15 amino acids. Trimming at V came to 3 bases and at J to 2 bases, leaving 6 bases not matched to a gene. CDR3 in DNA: TGCGCCAGCAGCCACCCTCCGGGACAGAACTATGGCTACACCTTC. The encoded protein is CASSHPPGQNYGYTF.

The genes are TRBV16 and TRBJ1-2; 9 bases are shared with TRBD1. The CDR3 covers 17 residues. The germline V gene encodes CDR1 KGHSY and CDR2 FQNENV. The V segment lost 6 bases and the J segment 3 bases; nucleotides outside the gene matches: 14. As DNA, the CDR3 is TGTGCCAGCAGACAAGCACAGGGGGCGGAGGTTTACTATGGCTACACCTTC. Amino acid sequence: CASRQAQGAEVYYGYTF.

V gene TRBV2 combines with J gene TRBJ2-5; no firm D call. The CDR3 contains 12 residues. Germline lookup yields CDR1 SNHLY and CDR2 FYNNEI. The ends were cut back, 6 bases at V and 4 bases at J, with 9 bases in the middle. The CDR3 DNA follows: TGTGCCAGCAGAACTTTTTCAGAGACCCAGTACTTC. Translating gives CASRTFSETQYF.

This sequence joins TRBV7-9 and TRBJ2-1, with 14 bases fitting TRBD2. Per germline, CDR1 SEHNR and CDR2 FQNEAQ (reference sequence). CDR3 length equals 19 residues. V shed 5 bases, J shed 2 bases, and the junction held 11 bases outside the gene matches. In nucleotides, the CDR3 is TGTGCCAGCAGCGACCCGGGACTAGCGGGGGTCTGGGCCTACAATGAGCAGTTCTTC. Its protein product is CASSDPGLAGVWAYNEQFF.

CDR3 bases: TGCGCCAGCAGCTTGGTCGCAGGGAGGGCAGATACGCAGTATTTT. Translated: CASSLVAGRADTQYF. The chain recombines TRBV5-1 with TRBJ2-3, with TRBD2 matching 7 bases. CDR1 is SGHRS and CDR2 is YFSETQ in the germline V gene. The V segment lost 0 bases and the J segment 4 bases; nucleotides outside the gene matches: 5. This CDR3 region has 15 residues.

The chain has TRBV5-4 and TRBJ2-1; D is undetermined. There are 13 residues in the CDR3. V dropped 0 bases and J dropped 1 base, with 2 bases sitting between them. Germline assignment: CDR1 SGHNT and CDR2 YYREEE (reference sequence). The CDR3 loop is CASSLASYNEQFF. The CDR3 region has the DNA TGTGCCAGCAGCTTGGCTTCCTACAATGAGCAGTTCTTC. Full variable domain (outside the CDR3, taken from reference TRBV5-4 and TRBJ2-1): ETGVTQSPTHLIKTRGQQVTLRCSSQSGHNTVSWYQQALGQGPQFIFQYYREEENGRGNFPPRFSGLQFPNYSSELNVNALELDDSALYLCASSLASYNEQFFGPGTRLTVL.

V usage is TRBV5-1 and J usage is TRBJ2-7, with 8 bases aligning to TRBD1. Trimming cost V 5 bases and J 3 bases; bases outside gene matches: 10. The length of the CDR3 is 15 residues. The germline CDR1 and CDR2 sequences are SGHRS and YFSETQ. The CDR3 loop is CASSFAFTGGYEQYF. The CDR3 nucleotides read TGCGCCAGCAGTTTTGCCTTTACAGGGGGCTACGAGCAGTACTTC.

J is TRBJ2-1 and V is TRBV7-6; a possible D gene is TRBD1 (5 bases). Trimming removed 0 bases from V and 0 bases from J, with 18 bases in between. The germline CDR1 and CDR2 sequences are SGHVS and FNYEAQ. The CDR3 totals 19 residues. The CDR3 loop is CASSLAPSWGPSSYNEQFF. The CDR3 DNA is TGTGCCAGCAGCTTAGCTCCATCGTGGGGCCCCAGCTCCTACAATGAGCAGTTCTTC.

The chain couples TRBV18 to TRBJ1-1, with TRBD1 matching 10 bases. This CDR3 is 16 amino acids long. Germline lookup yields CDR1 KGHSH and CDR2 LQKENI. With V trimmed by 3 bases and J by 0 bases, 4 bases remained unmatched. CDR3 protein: CASSPDRGLLNTEAFF. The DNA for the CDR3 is TGTGCCAGCTCACCCGACAGGGGGCTCTTGAACACTGAAGCTTTCTTT. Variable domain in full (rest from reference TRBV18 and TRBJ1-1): NAGVMQNPRHLVRRRGQEARLRCSPMKGHSHVYWYRQLPEEGLKFMVYLQKENIIDESGMPKERFSAEFPKEGPSILRIQQVVRGDSAAYFCASSPDRGLLNTEAFFGQGTRLTVV.

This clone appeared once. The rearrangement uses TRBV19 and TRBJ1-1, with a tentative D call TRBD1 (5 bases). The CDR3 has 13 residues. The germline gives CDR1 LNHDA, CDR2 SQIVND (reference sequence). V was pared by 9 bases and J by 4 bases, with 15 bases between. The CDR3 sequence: CASTRQGTTEAFF. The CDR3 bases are TGTGCCAGCACCCGGCAGGGAACCACTGAAGCTTTCTTT.